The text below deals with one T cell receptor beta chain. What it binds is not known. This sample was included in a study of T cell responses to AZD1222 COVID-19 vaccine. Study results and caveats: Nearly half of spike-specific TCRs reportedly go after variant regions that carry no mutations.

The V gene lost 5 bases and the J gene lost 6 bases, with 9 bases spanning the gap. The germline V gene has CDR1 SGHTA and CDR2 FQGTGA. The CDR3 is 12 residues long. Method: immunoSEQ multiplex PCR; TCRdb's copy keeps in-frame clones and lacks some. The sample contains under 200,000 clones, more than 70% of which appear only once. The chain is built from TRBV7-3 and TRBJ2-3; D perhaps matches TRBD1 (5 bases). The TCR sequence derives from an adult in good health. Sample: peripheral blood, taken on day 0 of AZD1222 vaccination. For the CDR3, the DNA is TGTGCCAGCAGCGACAGCTTGGATACGCAGTATTTT. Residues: CASSDSLDTQYF.